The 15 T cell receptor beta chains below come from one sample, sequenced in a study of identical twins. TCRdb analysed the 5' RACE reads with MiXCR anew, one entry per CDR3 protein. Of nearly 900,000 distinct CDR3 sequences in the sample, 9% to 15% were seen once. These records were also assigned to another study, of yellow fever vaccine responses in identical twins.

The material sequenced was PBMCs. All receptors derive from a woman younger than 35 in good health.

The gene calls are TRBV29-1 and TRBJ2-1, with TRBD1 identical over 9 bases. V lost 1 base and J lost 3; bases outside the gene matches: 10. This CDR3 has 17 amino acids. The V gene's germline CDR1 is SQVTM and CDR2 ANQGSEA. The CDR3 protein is CSVEGDRDYPDYNEQFF. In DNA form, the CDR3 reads TGCAGCGTTGAAGGGGACAGGGACTACCCTGACTACAATGAGCAGTTCTTC.

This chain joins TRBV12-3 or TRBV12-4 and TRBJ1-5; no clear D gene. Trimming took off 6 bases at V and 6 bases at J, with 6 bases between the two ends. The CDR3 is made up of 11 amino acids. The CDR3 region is CASSWGQPQHF. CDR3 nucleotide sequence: TGTGCCAGCAGCTGGGGTCAGCCCCAGCATTTT.

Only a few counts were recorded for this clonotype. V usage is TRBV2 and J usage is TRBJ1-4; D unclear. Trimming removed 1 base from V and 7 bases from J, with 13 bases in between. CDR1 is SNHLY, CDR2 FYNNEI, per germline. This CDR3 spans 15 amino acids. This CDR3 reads CASSEGGQPREKLFF. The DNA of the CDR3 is TGTGCCAGCAGTGAAGGGGGTCAGCCGCGTGAAAAACTGTTTTTT.

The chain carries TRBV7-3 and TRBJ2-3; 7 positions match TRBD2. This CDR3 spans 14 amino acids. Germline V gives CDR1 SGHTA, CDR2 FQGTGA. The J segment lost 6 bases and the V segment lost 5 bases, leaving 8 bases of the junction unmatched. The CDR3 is CASSPAGLYDTQYF. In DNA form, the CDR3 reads TGTGCCAGCAGCCCAGCGGGACTTTATGATACGCAGTATTTT.

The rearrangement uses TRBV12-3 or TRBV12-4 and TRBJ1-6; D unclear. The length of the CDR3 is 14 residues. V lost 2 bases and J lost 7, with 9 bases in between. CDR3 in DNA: TGTGCCAGCAGTTTATCCGGGGTCAATTCACCCCTCCACTTT. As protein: CASSLSGVNSPLHF.

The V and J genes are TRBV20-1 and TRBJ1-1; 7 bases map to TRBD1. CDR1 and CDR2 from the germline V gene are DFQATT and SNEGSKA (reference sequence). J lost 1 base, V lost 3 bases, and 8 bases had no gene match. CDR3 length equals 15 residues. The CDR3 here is CSASNRGHPNTEAFF. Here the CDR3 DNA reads TGCAGTGCTAGTAACAGGGGACACCCGAACACTGAAGCTTTCTTT.

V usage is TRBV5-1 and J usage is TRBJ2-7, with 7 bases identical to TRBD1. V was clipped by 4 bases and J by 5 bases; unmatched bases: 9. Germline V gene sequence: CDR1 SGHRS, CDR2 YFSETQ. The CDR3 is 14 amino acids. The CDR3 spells CASSQGDRRDEQYV. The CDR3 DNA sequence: TGCGCCAGCAGCCAGGGGGATAGACGGGACGAGCAGTACGTC.

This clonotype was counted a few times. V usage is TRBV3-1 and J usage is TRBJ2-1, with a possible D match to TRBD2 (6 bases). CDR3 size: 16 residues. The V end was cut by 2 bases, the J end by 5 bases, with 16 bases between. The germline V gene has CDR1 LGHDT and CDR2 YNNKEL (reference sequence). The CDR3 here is CASSQLSGGIHNEQFF. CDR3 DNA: TGTGCCAGCAGCCAACTTTCCGGGGGAATTCACAATGAGCAGTTCTTC.

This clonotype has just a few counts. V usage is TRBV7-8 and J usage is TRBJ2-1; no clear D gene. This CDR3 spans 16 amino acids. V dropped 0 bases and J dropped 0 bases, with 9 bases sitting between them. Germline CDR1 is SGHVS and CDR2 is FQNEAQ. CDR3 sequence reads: CASSLARLRSYNEQFF. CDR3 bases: TGTGCCAGCAGCTTAGCGCGACTCCGCTCCTACAATGAGCAGTTCTTC.

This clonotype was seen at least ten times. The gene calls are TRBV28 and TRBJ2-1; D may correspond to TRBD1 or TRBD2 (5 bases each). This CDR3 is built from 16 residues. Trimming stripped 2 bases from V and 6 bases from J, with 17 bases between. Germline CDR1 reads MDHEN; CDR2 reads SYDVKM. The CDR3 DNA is TGTGCCAGCAGTTTACCGTTCGAGATTGGGGGCAATGAGCAGTTCTTC. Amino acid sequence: CASSLPFEIGGNEQFF.

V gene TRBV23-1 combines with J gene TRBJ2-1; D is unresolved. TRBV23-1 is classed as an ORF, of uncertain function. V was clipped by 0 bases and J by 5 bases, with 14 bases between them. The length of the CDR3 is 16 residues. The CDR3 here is CASSQSGRRPNNEQFF. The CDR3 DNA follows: TGCGCCAGCAGTCAATCAGGTCGGCGACCCAACAATGAGCAGTTCTTC.

The CDR3 DNA is TGTGCCAGCAGTGAAAGGGGAGCGGGAGGCCTCTCGGGGGAGCAGTTCTTC. It specifies CASSERGAGGLSGEQFF. The chain has TRBV6-1 and TRBJ2-1; 9 positions agree with TRBD2. The J segment lost 10 bases and the V segment lost 2 bases, leaving 15 bases of the junction unmatched. This CDR3 contains 17 residues. CDR1 and CDR2 (germline): MNHNS, SASEGT.

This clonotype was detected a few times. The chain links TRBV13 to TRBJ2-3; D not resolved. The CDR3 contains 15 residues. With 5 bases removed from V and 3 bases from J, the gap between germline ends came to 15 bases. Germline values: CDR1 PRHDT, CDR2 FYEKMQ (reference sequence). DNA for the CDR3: TGTGCCAGCAGCCCAGAGACGTCCTTGACAGATACGCAGTATTTT. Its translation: CASSPETSLTDTQYF.

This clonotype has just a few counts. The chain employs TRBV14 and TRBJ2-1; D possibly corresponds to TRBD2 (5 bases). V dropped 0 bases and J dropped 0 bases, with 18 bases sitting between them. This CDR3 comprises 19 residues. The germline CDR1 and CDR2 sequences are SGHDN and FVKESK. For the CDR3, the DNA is TGTGCCAGCAGCCAAGATGACGTGGAGAGGGTGAGCTCCTACAATGAGCAGTTCTTC. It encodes CASSQDDVERVSSYNEQFF.

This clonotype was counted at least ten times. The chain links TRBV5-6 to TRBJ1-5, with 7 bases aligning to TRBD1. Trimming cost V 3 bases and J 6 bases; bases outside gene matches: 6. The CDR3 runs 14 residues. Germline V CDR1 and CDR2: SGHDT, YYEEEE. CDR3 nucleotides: TGTGCCAGCAGCTACCGACAGGGTCCTCAGCCCCAGCATTTT. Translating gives CASSYRQGPQPQHF.